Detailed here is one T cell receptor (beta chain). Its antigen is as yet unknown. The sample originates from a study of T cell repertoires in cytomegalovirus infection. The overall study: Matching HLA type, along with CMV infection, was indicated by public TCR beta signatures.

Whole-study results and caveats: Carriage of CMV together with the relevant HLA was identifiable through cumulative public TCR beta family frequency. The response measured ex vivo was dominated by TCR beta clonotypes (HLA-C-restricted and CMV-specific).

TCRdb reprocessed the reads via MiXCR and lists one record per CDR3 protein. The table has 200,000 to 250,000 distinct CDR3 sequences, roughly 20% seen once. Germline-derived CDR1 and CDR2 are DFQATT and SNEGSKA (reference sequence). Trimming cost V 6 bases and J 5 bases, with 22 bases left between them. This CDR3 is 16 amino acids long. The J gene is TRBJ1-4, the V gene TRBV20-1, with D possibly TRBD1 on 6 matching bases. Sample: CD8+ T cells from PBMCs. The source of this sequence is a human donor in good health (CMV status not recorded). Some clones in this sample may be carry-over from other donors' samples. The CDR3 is CSARGGRGPGNEKLFF. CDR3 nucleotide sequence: TGCAGTGCGAGGGGGGGCAGGGGACCAGGCAATGAAAAACTGTTTTTT.